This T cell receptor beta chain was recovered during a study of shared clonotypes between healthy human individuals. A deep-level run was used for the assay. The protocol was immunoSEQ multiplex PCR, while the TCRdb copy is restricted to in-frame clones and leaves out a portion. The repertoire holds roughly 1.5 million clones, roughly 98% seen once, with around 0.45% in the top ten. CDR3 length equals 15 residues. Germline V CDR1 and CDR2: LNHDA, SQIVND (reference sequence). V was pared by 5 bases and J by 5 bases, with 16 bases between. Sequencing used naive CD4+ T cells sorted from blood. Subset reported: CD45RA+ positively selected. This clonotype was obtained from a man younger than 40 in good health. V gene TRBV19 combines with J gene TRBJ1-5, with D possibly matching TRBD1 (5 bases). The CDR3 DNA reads TGTGCCAGTAGTGACGGCGGGGCAGTTTATCAGCCCCAGCATTTT. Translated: CASSDGGAVYQPQHF.